This T cell receptor (beta chain) is from a study of CD8 T cells in ankylosing spondylitis. Points from the study as a whole: Reported data indicate significant enrichment of disease-linked clones within matched ankylosing spondylitis synovial fluid. Several highly homologous variants made up a TCR beta motif, and this motif appeared characteristic of ankylosing spondylitis blood. Disease-linked clones proved CD8+ and comparatively uncommon in peripheral blood.

The TCR beta libraries were generated through quantitative 5'-RACE incorporating molecular barcodes. MiXCR, run by TCRdb on the 5' RACE reads, gives a single entry per CDR3 protein. The repertoire has about 300,000 distinct CDR3 sequences, about 9.9% of them found once; the top ten carry 9.1%. This clonotype was seen ten or more times. Its matching antigen is unknown. Trimming left V 4 bases short and J 3 bases short, with 22 bases between. Per the germline V gene, CDR1 is SGHRS and CDR2 is YFSETQ. The CDR3 consists of 18 residues. The chain recombines TRBV5-1 with TRBJ1-4, with D perhaps matching TRBD1 (5 bases). The sequenced material came from blood, either unsorted or a sorted T cell fraction (not recorded which). The receptor comes from a female donor with ankylosing spondylitis or in good health (not recorded which). CDR3 protein: CASSPGNPQGAANEKLFF. The DNA for the CDR3 is TGCGCCAGCAGCCCAGGAAACCCCCAAGGGGCGGCTAATGAAAAACTGTTTTTT.